The TCR beta chain under discussion was sequenced for a study of shared clonotypes between healthy human individuals. Whole-study results and caveats: Non-shared clonotypes had lower generation probabilities than those shared by all four donors.

For this clone: The antigen remains unidentified.

Germline V CDR1 and CDR2: SNHLY, FYNNEI. The CDR3 consists of 12 residues. Trimming stripped 8 bases from V and 3 bases from J, with 8 bases between. The repertoire was sequenced with immunoSEQ multiplex PCR; TCRdb's copy has only in-frame clones and lacks some. The sample gives roughly 1 million clones, 65% to 75% of which show up once; about 1.5% is in the top ten. Sequenced material: memory CD4+ T cells sorted from blood. As to subset: CD45RA-negative fraction. This TCR came from a man in his late teens or twenties in good health. This sequence joins TRBV2 and TRBJ2-4; D assignment may be TRBD1 or TRBD2 (6 bases each). CDR3 sequence reads: CASGGGKNIQYF. The CDR3 DNA sequence: TGTGCCAGCGGAGGGGGCAAAAACATTCAGTACTTC.